These T cell receptor beta chains were read from a single sample in a study of cytomegalovirus exposure and HLA in healthy donors. The table came from immunoSEQ multiplex PCR; TCRdb's copy has only in-frame clones and leaves some out. The table includes roughly 77,000 clones, 90% to 95% detected once. Input material: PBMCs. These receptors were taken from a woman between 18 and 29 years old in good health and CMV-seronegative. Each CDR3 is given with its conserved first and last residue. D genes are given only for firm matches. Size is stated for part of the rows, as once, few or many counts, or as a class when the clone is expanded.

TRBD1	-	TRBV27	TRBJ2-1	CASSLQTGKQFF	TGTGCCAGCAGTTTACAGACAGGGAAGCAGTTCTTC
-	-	TRBV7-2	TRBJ2-7	CASSLGGAEQYF	TGTGCCAGCAGCCTGGGTGGAGCCGAGCAGTACTTC
TRBD1	-	TRBV10-2	TRBJ1-3	CASSLRQGSGNTIYF	TGCGCCAGCAGCCTCCGACAGGGCTCTGGAAACACCATATATTTT
TRBD2	once	TRBV27	TRBJ2-5	CASRVAGQETQYF	TGTGCCAGCAGGGTAGCGGGCCAAGAGACCCAGTACTTC
-	-	TRBV28	TRBJ1-3	CASSFQGGNTIYF	TGTGCCAGCAGTTTCCAGGGCGGAAACACCATATATTTT
-	-	TRBV6-5	TRBJ1-1	CASRGGLNTEAFF	TGTGCCAGCCGCGGGGGTTTGAACACTGAAGCTTTCTTT
TRBD1	many	TRBV7-2	TRBJ1-5	CASSGDRDQPQHF	TGTGCCAGCAGCGGGGACAGGGATCAGCCCCAGCATTTT
TRBD2	-	TRBV27	TRBJ2-5	CASSILLAGGGETQYF	TGTGCCAGCAGTATCCTCCTAGCGGGGGGGGGAGAGACCCAGTACTTC
-	-	TRBV7-9	TRBJ2-7	CASSLAIGEQYF	TGTGCCAGCAGCTTAGCGATCGGCGAGCAGTACTTC
-	few	TRBV19	TRBJ2-7	CASNKGNTRVEEQYF	TGTGCCAGTAACAAAGGGAACACGCGGGTAGAAGAGCAGTACTTC
-	-	TRBV5-1	TRBJ2-3	CASSLTGARGTDTQYF	TGCGCCAGCAGCTTGACAGGCGCTCGGGGCACAGATACGCAGTATTTT
TRBD1	few	TRBV10-1	TRBJ1-5	CASSGDSGQPQHF	TGCGCCAGCAGCGGGGACAGCGGTCAGCCCCAGCATTTT
TRBD1	once	TRBV2	TRBJ1-1	CATVLGTGASGPAFF	TGTGCCACTGTCCTAGGGACAGGGGCTTCAGGTCCAGCTTTCTTT
-	-	TRBV6-5	TRBJ1-4	CASSYSTSLREKLFF	TGTGCCAGCAGTTACTCCACGAGTTTACGGGAAAAACTGTTTTTT
-	-	TRBV4-3	TRBJ2-6	CASSHEESGANVLTF	TGCGCCAGCAGCCATGAGGAGTCCGGGGCCAACGTCCTGACTTTC
-	-	TRBV10-2	TRBJ2-7	CASSAEVDEQYF	TGCGCCAGCAGTGCAGAGGTCGACGAGCAGTACTTC
-	-	TRBV10-3	TRBJ1-2	CAISESTDYGYTF	TGTGCCATCAGTGAGTCGACAGACTATGGCTACACCTTC
TRBD1	-	TRBV29-1	TRBJ1-2	CSVAGQNYGYTF	TGCAGCGTTGCGGGACAGAACTATGGCTACACCTTC
-	-	TRBV6-5	TRBJ1-1	CASSYAAANTEAFF	TGTGCCAGCAGTTACGCGGCCGCGAACACTGAAGCTTTCTTT
-	once	TRBV10-3	TRBJ1-2	CAIRSSGSGGYGYTF	TGTGCCATCCGCAGTTCAGGGTCAGGTGGCTATGGCTACACCTTC
TRBD1	-	TRBV28	TRBJ2-2	CASSSEPGGTGELFF	TGTGCCAGCAGTTCTGAACCAGGGGGCACCGGGGAGCTGTTTTTT
TRBD1	-	TRBV25-1	TRBJ1-1	CASRRTGSPEAFF	TGTGCCAGCAGACGGACAGGGTCACCTGAAGCTTTCTTT
TRBD1	-	TRBV9	TRBJ2-5	CASSARGRREETQYF	TGTGCCAGCAGCGCGAGGGGGCGCAGGGAGGAGACCCAGTACTTC
TRBD1	-	TRBV28	TRBJ1-2	CASSFVRGQGYTF	TGTGCCAGCAGTTTCGTCAGGGGGCAAGGCTACACCTTC
-	-	TRBV11-2	TRBJ1-3	CASSPPRHIRSGNTIYF	TGTGCCAGCAGCCCCCCGAGGCATATACGCTCTGGAAACACCATATATTTT
TRBD1	-	TRBV14	TRBJ1-2	CASSQVTGGEGYTF	TGTGCCAGCAGCCAAGTTACAGGGGGCGAGGGCTACACCTTC
-	-	TRBV10-2	TRBJ2-7	CASSEEGRYEQYF	TGCGCCAGCAGTGAGGAGGGCAGATACGAGCAGTACTTC
TRBD2	-	TRBV12-5	TRBJ2-3	CASGLGLAIGTDTQYF	TGTGCTAGTGGTTTGGGACTAGCGATTGGAACAGATACGCAGTATTTT
-	-	TRBV10-3	TRBJ1-4	CAISQGTGLNEKLFF	TGTGCCATCAGCCAGGGGACGGGGCTTAATGAAAAACTGTTTTTT
TRBD1	-	TRBV4-1	TRBJ2-7	CASSQAGQGPYEQYF	TGCGCCAGCAGCCAAGCCGGACAGGGGCCCTACGAGCAGTACTTC
-	-	TRBV11-2	TRBJ1-6	CASTLNIVNSPLHF	TGTGCCAGCACCTTAAATATTGTTAATTCACCCCTCCACTTT
-	-	TRBV29-1	TRBJ1-2	CSVVGAGNGYGYTF	TGCAGCGTTGTTGGGGCAGGGAACGGCTATGGCTACACCTTC
-	-	TRBV29-1	TRBJ2-7	CSVEEVTSYEQYF	TGCAGCGTTGAAGAGGTGACTTCCTACGAGCAGTACTTC
-	-	TRBV6-5	TRBJ2-5	CASSYSTPQETQYF	TGTGCCAGCAGTTACTCGACACCTCAAGAGACCCAGTACTTC
-	once	TRBV5-1	TRBJ1-2	CASSLSSAFYGYTF	TGCGCCAGCAGCTTGAGCAGCGCCTTCTATGGCTACACCTTC
TRBD1	-	TRBV10-3	TRBJ1-1	CAISKGTGGASTEAFF	TGTGCCATCAGTAAAGGGACAGGGGGGGCTAGCACTGAAGCTTTCTTT
-	-	TRBV2	TRBJ2-1	CASGLLPSYNEQFF	TGTGCCAGCGGACTCCTCCCGAGTTACAATGAGCAGTTCTTC
-	-	TRBV19	TRBJ2-7	CASSIGSGPPYEQYF	TGTGCCAGTAGTATAGGTAGCGGACCTCCCTACGAGCAGTACTTC
TRBD1	-	TRBV5-4	TRBJ1-2	CASSLVSGGRYGYTF	TGTGCCAGCAGCTTGGTTTCAGGGGGCAGGTATGGCTACACCTTC
-	-	TRBV6-5	TRBJ2-7	CASSPRQGTYEQYF	TGTGCCAGCAGCCCCAGACAAGGAACCTACGAGCAGTACTTC
-	-	TRBV18	TRBJ2-5	CASSPAGTEKRDF	TGTGCCAGCTCGCCAGCCGGGACTGAGAAAAGGGACTTC
TRBD1	-	TRBV19	TRBJ1-4	CASSDRGLGEKLFF	TGTGCCAGTAGCGACAGGGGTCTTGGTGAAAAACTGTTTTTT
-	-	TRBV6-4	TRBJ2-2	CASSERGPTGELFF	TGTGCCAGCAGTGAAAGAGGGCCCACCGGGGAGCTGTTTTTT
-	-	TRBV7-6	TRBJ2-2	CASSLRVGDYGELFF	TGTGCCAGCAGCCTACGGGTAGGGGATTACGGGGAGCTGTTTTTT